Following are 21 T cell receptor beta chains from one sample sequenced in a study of T cell responses to AZD1222 COVID-19 vaccine. Assay: immunoSEQ multiplex PCR; the TCRdb copy retains only in-frame clones and omits some. The repertoire holds fewer than 200,000 clones, with around 94% as singletons. The sample in question was peripheral blood, obtained on day 0 of AZD1222 vaccination. Receptor source: an adult in good health.

V gene TRBV9 combines with J gene TRBJ1-1, with D perhaps matching TRBD1 (5 bases). CDR1 and CDR2 (germline): SGDLS, YYNGEE. This CDR3 is 14 amino acids long. The germline V and J ends were trimmed by 0 bases and 4 bases, with 10 bases remaining between them. CDR3: CASSVVGGGTEAFF. CDR3 DNA: TGTGCCAGCAGCGTAGTTGGGGGAGGCACTGAAGCTTTCTTT.

The rearrangement joins TRBV27 to TRBJ1-1; D gene uncertain. V lost 2 bases and J lost 3, with 10 bases in between. Germline CDR1 reads MNHEY; CDR2 reads SMNVEV (reference sequence). The CDR3 has 14 amino acids. For the CDR3, the DNA is TGTGCCAGCAGTTTAATAATGGGATACACTGAAGCTTTCTTT. As protein: CASSLIMGYTEAFF.

The chain couples TRBV27 to TRBJ1-6; D is unclear. Between the trimmed V and J ends, which lost 2 bases and 8 bases, there was a span of 13 bases. CDR3 length: 15 amino acids. Germline values: CDR1 MNHEY, CDR2 SMNVEV (reference sequence). This CDR3 reads CASSLVQMVDSPLHF. DNA of the CDR3: TGTGCCAGCAGTTTAGTACAGATGGTGGATTCACCCCTCCACTTT.

The V and J genes are TRBV5-6 and TRBJ2-2; 8 bases fit TRBD1. This CDR3 region has 17 residues. With V trimmed by 4 bases and J by 2 bases, 10 bases remained unmatched. The germline V gene has CDR1 SGHDT and CDR2 YYEEEE. The CDR3 loop reads CASSPEGQGANTGELFF. As DNA, the CDR3 is TGTGCCAGCAGCCCCGAAGGACAGGGAGCAAACACCGGGGAGCTGTTTTTT.

The chain combines TRBV19 with TRBJ1-3, with D uncertain. Germline loops: CDR1 LNHDA, CDR2 SQIVND (reference sequence). CDR3 length: 15 residues. The V end lost 1 base, the J end lost 0 bases, and 7 bases lay between the germline ends. The chain's CDR3 is CASSIAAPSGNTIYF. In DNA form, the CDR3 reads TGTGCCAGTAGTATAGCGGCTCCCTCTGGAAACACCATATATTTT.

The gene calls are TRBV12-3 or TRBV12-4 and TRBJ2-3; D unresolved. This CDR3 region has 12 residues. V was shortened by 7 bases and J by 2 bases, with 7 bases between the two germline ends. DNA of the CDR3: TGTGCCAGCACGTCTTACACAGATACGCAGTATTTT. Amino acid sequence: CASTSYTDTQYF.

CDR3 DNA sequence: TGCGCCAGCAGCTTAATGCAGGGGGCTGAAGCTTTCTTT. Its protein product is CASSLMQGAEAFF. The rearrangement uses TRBV5-1 and TRBJ1-1; 7 nucleotides line up with TRBD1. Germline assignment: CDR1 SGHRS and CDR2 YFSETQ. There are 13 residues in the CDR3. V shed 2 bases, J shed 6 bases, and the junction held 4 bases outside the gene matches.

V gene TRBV12-3 or TRBV12-4 combines with J gene TRBJ1-1; D perhaps matches TRBD1 (5 bases). The CDR3 spans 11 residues. V lost 5 bases and J 10 bases, leaving 11 bases between the germline ends. Here the CDR3 reads CASSAGTLAFF. CDR3 bases: TGTGCCAGCAGTGCAGGGACTCTAGCTTTCTTT.

V usage is TRBV19 and J usage is TRBJ2-7, with 9 positions matching TRBD1. The CDR3 spans 12 residues. V lost 6 bases and J lost 6; bases outside the gene matches: 3. Germline V CDR1 and CDR2: LNHDA, SQIVND (reference sequence). CDR3 region: CASRQGAFEQYF. The CDR3 coding sequence is TGTGCCAGTAGACAGGGGGCTTTCGAGCAGTACTTC.

The rearrangement uses TRBV6-5 and TRBJ1-1; a possible D gene is TRBD1 (6 bases). Trimming took off 0 bases at V and 12 bases at J, with 11 bases between the two ends. Germline V CDR1 and CDR2: MNHEY, SVGAGI. The CDR3 consists of 12 residues. This chain's CDR3 is CASSYSGTKTFF. Written as DNA, the CDR3 is TGTGCCAGCAGTTACTCTGGGACAAAAACTTTCTTT.

The CDR3 region is CASSPTGGSYGYTF. The CDR3 DNA follows: TGTGCCAGCAGCCCGACAGGGGGCTCCTATGGCTACACCTTC. This chain connects TRBV7-6 to TRBJ1-2, with 10 nucleotides matching TRBD1. The CDR3 extends over 14 amino acids. Germline lookup yields CDR1 SGHVS and CDR2 FNYEAQ. Trimming cost V 5 bases and J 4 bases; bases outside gene matches: 4.

The chain uses TRBV27 and TRBJ1-3, with D perhaps TRBD1 (6 bases). The CDR3 runs 17 residues. Trimming took 0 bases from V and 4 from J, leaving 16 bases between them. Germline V gene lookup returns CDR1 MNHEY and CDR2 SMNVEV (reference sequence). Here the CDR3 DNA reads TGTGCCAGCAGTTTATCGATCTGGGGGGCGCGGGGAAACACCATATATTTT. Protein sequence: CASSLSIWGARGNTIYF.

The chain has TRBV12-3 or TRBV12-4 and TRBJ1-2; TRBD1 matches at 7 bases. CDR3 length: 13 amino acids. Germline trimming cut 3 bases from V and 6 bases from J; bases unmatched to any gene: 4. The CDR3 reads CASSLQGVNGYTF. The CDR3 DNA reads as TGTGCCAGCAGTTTGCAGGGGGTCAATGGCTACACCTTC.

The chain carries TRBV4-2 and TRBJ1-2; 12 bases agree with TRBD1. CDR1 and CDR2 (germline): LGHNA, YNFKEQ. This CDR3 region has 16 residues. The J segment lost 4 bases and the V segment lost 4 bases, leaving 7 bases of the junction unmatched. In DNA, the CDR3 is TGTGCCAGCAGCCCAGGGACAGGGGGCGTTTTCTATGGCTACACCTTC. It translates to CASSPGTGGVFYGYTF.

The rearrangement links TRBV6-2 or TRBV6-3 to TRBJ1-2; D not certain. Germline assignment: CDR1 MNHEY and CDR2 SVGEGT. The ends were cut back, 4 bases at V and 4 bases at J, with 13 bases in the middle. CDR3 length: 14 residues. The CDR3, as DNA: TGTGCCAGCAGTTTGGAGGGCGTTGGCTATGGCTACACCTTC. Amino acid sequence: CASSLEGVGYGYTF.

The V call is TRBV7-9, the J call TRBJ2-7, with 8 bases fitting TRBD1. In germline, CDR1 is SEHNR, CDR2 FQNEAQ (reference sequence). The ends lost 4 bases at V and 2 bases at J; junction bases unmatched: 7. This CDR3 spans 15 amino acids. The CDR3 region is CASSSFRTGPYEQYF. DNA of the CDR3: TGTGCCAGCAGCTCATTTAGGACAGGGCCCTACGAGCAGTACTTC.

The chain employs TRBV7-9 and TRBJ1-2; 9 bases are a match to TRBD1. Germline CDR1 reads SEHNR; CDR2 reads FQNEAQ (reference sequence). The CDR3 is 17 amino acids. V lost 1 base and J lost 5; bases outside the gene matches: 11. As DNA, the CDR3 is TGTGCCAGCAGCTTAGGGGGACAGGGCACTACGATTTATGGCTACACCTTC. It yields the protein CASSLGGQGTTIYGYTF. Drawing the rest from reference TRBV7-9 and TRBJ1-2, the complete variable domain is DTGVSQNPRHKITKRGQNVTFRCDPISEHNRLYWYRQTLGQGPEFLTYFQNEAQLEKSRLLSDRFSAERPKGSFSTLEIQRTEQGDSAMYLCASSLGGQGTTIYGYTFGSGTRLTVV.

The CDR3 loop is CASSLRTINTGELFF. The CDR3 region has the DNA TGTGCCAGCAGCTTAAGGACAATTAACACCGGGGAGCTGTTTTTT. The gene calls are TRBV7-2 and TRBJ2-2; a possible D gene is TRBD1 (5 bases). Trimming stripped 2 bases from V and 2 bases from J, with 9 bases between. CDR1 and CDR2 (germline): SGHTA, FQGNSA. The CDR3 covers 15 residues.

This clone was seen once. CDR3: CASVEGAGGAETQYF. CDR3 DNA sequence: TGTGCCTCCGTTGAGGGTGCGGGGGGGGCAGAGACCCAGTACTTC. The gene calls are TRBV10-3 and TRBJ2-5, with TRBD2 identical over 9 bases. The germline V gene has CDR1 ENHRY and CDR2 SYGVKD. This CDR3 has 15 amino acids. The junction had 14 bases not matched to a gene; V was cut back by 11 bases and J by 4 bases.

Only one count was recorded for this clone. The chain recombines TRBV12-3 or TRBV12-4 with TRBJ1-2; the D is unclear. The CDR3 has 12 amino acids. The V gene lost 6 bases and the J gene lost 4 bases, with 9 bases spanning the gap. This chain's CDR3 is CASSGESYGYTF. The CDR3 region has the DNA TGTGCCAGCAGCGGAGAGAGCTATGGCTACACCTTC.

This chain joins TRBV19 and TRBJ2-2; 9 nucleotides align to TRBD2. Germline loops: CDR1 LNHDA, CDR2 SQIVND (reference sequence). The J segment lost 6 bases and the V segment lost 3 bases, leaving 8 bases of the junction unmatched. The CDR3 length is 16 residues. CDR3 sequence reads: CASSMRAGGGSGELFF. The CDR3 DNA follows: TGTGCCAGTAGTATGAGAGCGGGGGGTGGATCCGGGGAGCTGTTTTTT.